The rows below give T cell receptor beta chains drawn from one sample of a study of read filtering for tumor transcriptome and immune sequencing. TCRdb itself ran the reads through MiXCR, one entry per CDR3 protein. This table holds about 130,000 distinct CDR3 sequences, over 10% found once. Material for sequencing was a population of CD138-negative cells sorted from bone marrow. These receptor sequences come from a donor at least 40 years old with multiple myeloma. The CDR3 runs from the conserved cysteine through the conserved F or W. The D gene is left open where the match is weak. Where a row states a size, it is once, few, many or the class of an expanded clone; other rows omit it.

J gene | clone size | D gene | V gene | CDR3 DNA | CDR3 protein
TRBJ2-2 | NA | NA | TRBV24-1 | TGTGTCACCAGTGATTCGCCCGGGACATGGAACACCGGGGAGCTGTTTTTT | CVTSDSPGTWNTGELFF
TRBJ2-2 | many | TRBD1 | TRBV29-1 | TGCAGCGTTGAAGACCGGGACAGGGAAACCGGGGAGCTGTTTTTT | CSVEDRDRETGELFF
TRBJ1-1 | many | TRBD1 | TRBV20-1 | TGCAGTGCTTCCCGTAGAGGGGGCCGGACTGAAGCTTTCTTT | CSASRRGGRTEAFF
TRBJ2-1 | many | TRBD2 | TRBV11-2 | TGTGCCAGCAGCTTGAAGGGCGGATCCGGGACTAGCTACTACAATGAGCAGTTCTTC | CASSLKGGSGTSYYNEQFF
TRBJ1-2 | many | NA | TRBV6-6 | TGTGCCAGCAGGGGGTTATCGGATGGCTACACCTTC | CASRGLSDGYTF
TRBJ2-1 | many | NA | TRBV20-1 | TGCAGTGCTAACCCTAGGATGCTGAGCTCCTACAATGAGCAGTTCTTC | CSANPRMLSSYNEQFF
TRBJ2-1 | many | TRBD2 | TRBV2 | TGTGCCAGCAGTGCGTGGCGGGAGTCGTTATACAATGAGCAGTTCTTC | CASSAWRESLYNEQFF
TRBJ2-7 | many | TRBD2 | TRBV3-1 | TGTGCCAGCAGCGACGGACTAGATCACTACGAGCAGTACTTC | CASSDGLDHYEQYF
TRBJ2-7 | many | TRBD2 | TRBV20-1 | TGCAGTGCTCGCGGACTAGCGGGAGGCCAAAGCTCCTACGAGCAGTACTTC | CSARGLAGGQSSYEQYF
TRBJ2-2 | NA | NA | TRBV19 | TGTGCCAGTACGCGGGGGAACACCGGGGAGCTGTTTTTT | CASTRGNTGELFF
TRBJ2-7 | NA | NA | TRBV20-1 | TGCAGTGCTAGAGATTTTCGGCAGGGCGACTACTACGAGCAGTACTTC | CSARDFRQGDYYEQYF
TRBJ2-1 | few | NA | TRBV7-3 | TGTGCCAGCAGCTTAAGGCCCCGGACAGGGGGATACAGCGGGAGGGCCGGGGTCCACAATGAGCAGTTCTTC | CASSLRPRTGGYSGRAGVHNEQFF
TRBJ2-1 | many | NA | TRBV6-2/TRBV6-3 | TGTGCCAGCAGTCCTACTAGGGCCAAGGAGCAGTTCTTC | CASSPTRAKEQFF
TRBJ2-5 | few | TRBD1 | TRBV30 | TGTGCCTGGAGTGGACAGGGGGAGACCCAGTACTTC | CAWSGQGETQYF
TRBJ2-1 | many | NA | TRBV20-1 | TGCAGTGCTAGGACCCGGGAGAGCTCCTACAATGAGCAGTTCTTC | CSARTRESSYNEQFF
TRBJ2-5 | many | TRBD2 | TRBV7-2 | TGTGCCAGCAGCCCCGGACTAGCGGGAGGGAAAGAGACCCAGTACTTC | CASSPGLAGGKETQYF
TRBJ2-2 | many | NA | TRBV21-1 | TGTGCCAGCAGCAGCTGCTTGATTCCGGGACAGCCGAACACCGGGGAGCTGTTTTTT | CASSSCLIPGQPNTGELFF
TRBJ2-7 | many | NA | TRBV20-1 | TGCAGTGCTAGATCCCAGACACTAGCCTACGAGCAGTACTTC | CSARSQTLAYEQYF
TRBJ2-1 | many | TRBD2 | TRBV20-1 | TGCAGTGCCCCGGGACTAGTACGGGGCGATGAGCAGTTCTTC | CSAPGLVRGDEQFF
TRBJ2-5 | many | TRBD1 | TRBV11-3 | TGTGCCAGCAGCCCGAGGGGACAGGGGGAGACCCAGTACTTC | CASSPRGQGETQYF
TRBJ2-7 | NA | TRBD1 | TRBV7-6 | TGTGCCAGCAGCCCCTTGACAGGGTCCCACGAGCGGTACTTC | CASSPLTGSHERYF
TRBJ2-1 | many | NA | TRBV3-1 | TGTGCCAGCAGCCAAGACGGGAGAATGAGCAATGAGCAGTTCTTC | CASSQDGRMSNEQFF
TRBJ2-5 | many | NA | TRBV20-1 | TGCAGTGCTTTTCGTTCAGGGCTTCAAGAGACCCAGTACTTC | CSAFRSGLQETQYF
TRBJ2-2 | NA | NA | TRBV10-1 | TGCGCCAGCAGTGGAGCGGGTCTCGGCACCGGGGAGCTGTTTTTT | CASSGAGLGTGELFF
TRBJ2-3 | many | NA | TRBV5-1 | TGCGCCAGCACCAGCGGCCGCCGTGCGCCAGATACGCAGTATTTT | CASTSGRRAPDTQYF
TRBJ2-3 | few | TRBD2 | TRBV3-1 | TGTGCCAGCAGCCAAGAGGCTAGCGGGAGAACAGATACGCAGTATTTT | CASSQEASGRTDTQYF
TRBJ1-1 | many | NA | TRBV29-1 | TGCAGCGTCGCCGGGGGGCGGGCTGAAGCTTTCTTT | CSVAGGRAEAFF
TRBJ2-1 | NA | NA | TRBV7-6 | TGTGCCAGCAGCTACGACATTAACAATGAGCAGTTCTTC | CASSYDINNEQFF
TRBJ1-5 | few | NA | TRBV15 | TGTGCCACCAGCAGAGATGGTGGGGGTCAGCCCCAGCATTTT | CATSRDGGGQPQHF
TRBJ2-1 | NA | TRBD2 | TRBV6-2/TRBV6-3 | TGTGCCAGCAGCATACTAGCGGGAGGACGCAATGAGCAGTTCTTC | CASSILAGGRNEQFF
TRBJ2-1 | many | TRBD2 | TRBV10-3 | TGTGCCATCCGGGAGATAGCGGGATCCTACAATGAGCAGTTCTTC | CAIREIAGSYNEQFF
TRBJ2-1 | many | TRBD2 | TRBV7-2 | TGTGCCAGCAGCTTAGCTGGGGGTCTAGCGGGTGAGCAGTTCTTC | CASSLAGGLAGEQFF
TRBJ2-7 | NA | NA | TRBV7-3 | TGTGCCAGCAGCTTAAGTACAGCCTACGAGCAGTACTTC | CASSLSTAYEQYF
TRBJ2-1 | many | NA | TRBV27 | TGTGCCAGCAGTGCCGCTTACAATGAGCAGTTCTTC | CASSAAYNEQFF
TRBJ2-2 | many | NA | TRBV3-1 | TGTGCCAGTAGAGAAGGCGGGACGGGGACCGGGGAGCTGTTTTTT | CASREGGTGTGELFF
TRBJ1-1 | many | TRBD1 | TRBV14 | TGTGCCAGCAGCCCCCGACAGGGCAAGAACACTGAAGCTTTCTTT | CASSPRQGKNTEAFF
TRBJ2-3 | few | NA | TRBV7-3 | TGTGCCAGCAGCTTCGTTGGCGGGATGACAACAGATACGCAGTATTTT | CASSFVGGMTTDTQYF
TRBJ1-2 | many | NA | TRBV29-1 | TGCAGCGTTGAAGACAAGAACTATGGCTACACCTTC | CSVEDKNYGYTF
TRBJ2-5 | many | NA | TRBV7-8 | TGTGCCAGCAGCACACAGACAGTACAAGAGACCCAGTACTTC | CASSTQTVQETQYF
TRBJ2-1 | few | TRBD2 | TRBV4-1 | TGCGCCAGCAGCCAGGGCTTAAGCGGGGACTCCTACAATGAGCAGTTCTTC | CASSQGLSGDSYNEQFF
TRBJ2-7 | many | TRBD2 | TRBV20-1 | TGCAGTGCTAGAGATGAGGGTAGCGGGATCCTCGAGCAGTACTTC | CSARDEGSGILEQYF
TRBJ2-1 | many | NA | TRBV7-9 | TGTGCCAGCAGCCGTGTATTCTACAATGAGCAGTTCTTC | CASSRVFYNEQFF
TRBJ1-6 | many | NA | TRBV7-9 | TGTGCCAGCAGCCCGAAGACGGCCCAGAATTCACCCCTCCACTTT | CASSPKTAQNSPLHF
TRBJ2-7 | many | NA | TRBV20-1 | TGCAGTGCGTCCGGGAACCCCAGGGGTAGGTCCTACGAGCAGTACTTC | CSASGNPRGRSYEQYF
TRBJ2-1 | many | NA | TRBV4-3 | TGCGCCAGCAGCCAAAGGAGGTCTAGGGACCACAATGAGCAGTTCTTC | CASSQRRSRDHNEQFF
TRBJ1-4 | many | TRBD1 | TRBV25-1 | TGTGCCACCCGGGACAGCAAGAATGAAAAACTGTTTTTT | CATRDSKNEKLFF
TRBJ1-1 | many | NA | TRBV20-1 | TGCAGTGCCGGGGGTGACGCTGAAGCTTTCTTT | CSAGGDAEAFF
TRBJ2-7 | many | NA | TRBV7-2 | TGTGCCAGCAGCTCCTCAATTCGGTTCCCCTACGAGCAGTACTTC | CASSSSIRFPYEQYF
TRBJ1-5 | few | TRBD1 | TRBV18 | TGTGCCAGCTCACCACGGACAGGGGATCAGCCCCAGCATTTT | CASSPRTGDQPQHF